This T cell receptor (beta chain) was sequenced during a study of shared clonotypes between healthy human individuals. CD4+ cells underwent separation, giving CD45RA+ naive and CD45RA-negative memory subsets. Replicate sorted-subset PCRs were loaded with approximately 190 ng DNA, 25,000 to 30,000 T cell genomes. In the authors' methods: ImmunoSEQ only sent back junction sequences with no quality scores, so filtering was done differently. The method was immunoSEQ multiplex PCR; TCRdb's version includes in-frame clones alone and lacks a portion of them. V, J and clone size reflect that table, while D and trimming were determined from the DNA. The table has about 1.1 million clones, about 72% seen once. There are 14 residues in the CDR3. CDR1 and CDR2 from the germline V gene are SGHAT and FQNNGV. The V end lost 7 bases, the J end lost 4 bases, and 17 bases lay between the germline ends.

The TCR comes from a man aged 18 to 30 in good health. Some clones in this sample may be carry-over from other donors' samples. The chain uses TRBV11-2 and TRBJ2-7; TRBD1 or TRBD2 may be the D gene (6 bases each). The sequenced material came from memory CD4+ T cells from PBMCs. Subset given: CD45RA-negative fraction. The CDR3 coding sequence is TGTGCCAGCAAAACCCCGAGAGGGGGGTACGAGCAGTACTTC. This gives the protein CASKTPRGGYEQYF.